One and the same sample provided the 2 T cell receptor beta chains below, sequenced in a study of response to subunit inactivated influenza vaccine. TCRdb itself ran the RT-PCR reads through MiXCR, one entry per CDR3 protein. The sample yields more than 600,000 distinct CDR3 sequences, about a fifth seen once. This specimen was PBMCs from blood, taken 4 to 6 days after vaccination. These receptors were obtained from a middle-aged man who received an inactivated influenza vaccine.

The chain employs TRBV12-3 or TRBV12-4 and TRBJ2-3; TRBD2 agrees at 11 bases. The CDR3 covers 17 residues. After removal of 3 bases from V and 0 bases from J, the junction contained 5 bases not matched to a gene. DNA of the CDR3: TGTGCCAGCAGTTTTAGCGGGAGGGCCTCTAGCACAGATACGCAGTATTTT. This sequence encodes CASSFSGRASSTDTQYF.

This clonotype was counted between two and nine times. The chain has TRBV11-2 and TRBJ2-2; no clear D. Germline assignment: CDR1 SGHAT and CDR2 FQNNGV. The CDR3 runs 12 residues. V dropped 5 bases and J dropped 8 bases, with 9 bases sitting between them. The CDR3 region is CASSLHKGELFF. The DNA for the CDR3 is TGTGCCAGCAGCCTGCATAAGGGGGAGCTGTTTTTT.